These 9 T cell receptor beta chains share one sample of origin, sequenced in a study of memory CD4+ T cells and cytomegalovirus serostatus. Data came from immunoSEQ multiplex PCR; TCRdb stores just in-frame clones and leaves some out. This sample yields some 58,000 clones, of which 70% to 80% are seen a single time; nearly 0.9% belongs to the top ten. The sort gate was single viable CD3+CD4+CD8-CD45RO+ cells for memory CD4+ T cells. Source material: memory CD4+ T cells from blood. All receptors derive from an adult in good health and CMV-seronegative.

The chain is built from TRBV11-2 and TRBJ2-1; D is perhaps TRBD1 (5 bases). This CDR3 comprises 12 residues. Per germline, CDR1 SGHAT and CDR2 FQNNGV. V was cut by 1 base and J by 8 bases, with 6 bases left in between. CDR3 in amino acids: CASSLGGDEQFF. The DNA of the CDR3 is TGTGCCAGCAGCTTAGGGGGCGATGAGCAGTTCTTC. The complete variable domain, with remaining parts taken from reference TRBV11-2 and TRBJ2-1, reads EAGVAQSPRYKIIEKRQSVAFWCNPISGHATLYWYQQILGQGPKLLIQFQNNGVVDDSQLPKDRFSAERLKGVDSTLKIQPAKLEDSAVYLCASSLGGDEQFFGPGTRLTVL.

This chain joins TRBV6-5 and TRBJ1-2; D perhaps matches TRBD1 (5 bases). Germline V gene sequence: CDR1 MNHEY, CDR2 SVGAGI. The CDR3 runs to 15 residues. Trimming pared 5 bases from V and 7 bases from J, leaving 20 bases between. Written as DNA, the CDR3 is TGTGCCAGCAGTGCGTTAACAGGATGGGAGCGTGGCTACACCTTC. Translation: CASSALTGWERGYTF.

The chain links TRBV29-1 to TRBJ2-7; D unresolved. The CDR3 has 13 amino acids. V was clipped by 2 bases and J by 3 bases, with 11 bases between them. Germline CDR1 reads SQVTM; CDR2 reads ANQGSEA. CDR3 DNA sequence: TGCAGCGTTGAAACTCCGGTGGACTACGAGCAGTACTTC. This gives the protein CSVETPVDYEQYF.

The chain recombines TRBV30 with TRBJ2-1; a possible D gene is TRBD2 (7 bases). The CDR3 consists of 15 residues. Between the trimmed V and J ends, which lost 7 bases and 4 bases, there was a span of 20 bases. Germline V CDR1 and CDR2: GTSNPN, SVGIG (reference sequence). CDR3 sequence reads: CASPRGLADYNEQFF. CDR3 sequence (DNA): TGTGCCTCCCCTCGGGGGCTAGCGGATTACAATGAGCAGTTCTTC.

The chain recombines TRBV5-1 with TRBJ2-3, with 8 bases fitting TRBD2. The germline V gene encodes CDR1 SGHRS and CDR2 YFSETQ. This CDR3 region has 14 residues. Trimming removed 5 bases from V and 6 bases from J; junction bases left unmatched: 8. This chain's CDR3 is CASSTTGGQDTQYF. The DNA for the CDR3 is TGCGCCAGCAGTACAACGGGGGGGCAGGATACGCAGTATTTT.

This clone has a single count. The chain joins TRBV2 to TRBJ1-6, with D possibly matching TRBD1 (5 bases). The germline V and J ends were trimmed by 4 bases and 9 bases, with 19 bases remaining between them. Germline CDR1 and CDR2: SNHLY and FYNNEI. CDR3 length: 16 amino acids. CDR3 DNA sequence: TGTGCCAGCAGTGTTACACGGGGCCCTACAGGTTCACCCCTCCACTTT. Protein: CASSVTRGPTGSPLHF. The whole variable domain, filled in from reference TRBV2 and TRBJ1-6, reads EPEVTQTPSHQVTQMGQEVILRCVPISNHLYFYWYRQILGQKVEFLVSFYNNEISEKSEIFDDQFSVERPDGSNFTLKIRSTKLEDSAMYFCASSVTRGPTGSPLHFGNGTRLTVT.

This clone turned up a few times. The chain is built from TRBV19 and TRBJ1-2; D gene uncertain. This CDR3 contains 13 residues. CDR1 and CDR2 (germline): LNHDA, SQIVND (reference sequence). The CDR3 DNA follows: TGTGCAGAAAACTTTGCTTGTTTGGATGGCTACACCTTC. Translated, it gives CAENFACLDGYTF.

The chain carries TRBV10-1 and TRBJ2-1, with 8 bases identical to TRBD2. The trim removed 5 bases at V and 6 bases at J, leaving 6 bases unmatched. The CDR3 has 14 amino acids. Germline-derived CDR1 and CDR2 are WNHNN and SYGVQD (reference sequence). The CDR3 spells CASSTGTSFNEQFF. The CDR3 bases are TGCGCCAGCAGTACCGGGACTAGTTTCAATGAGCAGTTCTTC.

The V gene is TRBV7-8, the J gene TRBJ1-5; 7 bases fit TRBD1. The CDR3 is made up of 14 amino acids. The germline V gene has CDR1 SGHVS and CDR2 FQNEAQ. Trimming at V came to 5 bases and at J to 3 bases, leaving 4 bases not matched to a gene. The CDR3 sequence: CASSKTGDNQPQHF. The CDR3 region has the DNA TGTGCCAGCAGCAAAACAGGGGACAATCAGCCCCAGCATTTT.